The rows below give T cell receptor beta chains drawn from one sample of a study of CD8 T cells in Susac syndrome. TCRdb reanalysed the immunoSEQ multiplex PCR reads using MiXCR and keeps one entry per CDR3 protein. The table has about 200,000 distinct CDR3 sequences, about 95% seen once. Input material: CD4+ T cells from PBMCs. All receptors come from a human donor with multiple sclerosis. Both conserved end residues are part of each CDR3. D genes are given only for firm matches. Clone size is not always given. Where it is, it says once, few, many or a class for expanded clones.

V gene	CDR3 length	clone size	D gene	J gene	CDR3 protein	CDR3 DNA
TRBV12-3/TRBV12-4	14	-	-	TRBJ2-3	CASSPQGGPDTQYF	TGTGCCAGCAGTCCCCAGGGGGGCCCAGATACGCAGTATTTT
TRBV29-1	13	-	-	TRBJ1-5	CSVETGWDQPQHF	TGCAGCGTTGAAACAGGTTGGGACCAGCCCCAGCATTTT
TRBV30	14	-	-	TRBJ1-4	CACSREVTNEKLFF	TGTGCCTGCTCCCGGGAGGTGACTAATGAAAAACTGTTTTTT
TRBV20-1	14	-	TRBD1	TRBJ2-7	CSAGRTGPAYEQYF	TGCAGTGCGGGCCGGACAGGGCCAGCCTACGAGCAGTACTTC
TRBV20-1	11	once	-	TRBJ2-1	CSALRGGEQFF	TGCAGTGCGCTTCGGGGCGGTGAGCAGTTCTTC
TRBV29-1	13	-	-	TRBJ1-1	CSLQKGMDTEAFF	TGCAGCCTTCAAAAGGGAATGGACACTGAAGCTTTCTTT
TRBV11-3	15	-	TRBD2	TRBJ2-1	CASSLEGLAANEQFF	TGTGCCAGCAGCTTAGAGGGACTAGCGGCCAATGAGCAGTTCTTC
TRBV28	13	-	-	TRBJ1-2	CASSLWGGDRYTF	TGTGCCAGCAGCCTTTGGGGTGGGGACCGCTACACCTTC
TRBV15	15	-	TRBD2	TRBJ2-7	CATSSFGAGKDEQYF	TGTGCCACCAGCAGCTTTGGAGCGGGAAAAGACGAGCAGTACTTC
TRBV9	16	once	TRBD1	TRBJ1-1	CASSVGGGRGNTEAFF	TGTGCCAGCAGCGTAGGAGGGGGCAGGGGAAACACTGAAGCTTTCTTT
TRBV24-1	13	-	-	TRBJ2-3	CATSDLRTDTQYF	TGTGCCACCAGTGATTTGAGGACGGATACGCAGTATTTT
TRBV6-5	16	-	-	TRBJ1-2	CASSYSIGGLGYGYTF	TGTGCCAGCAGTTACTCGATTGGGGGGCTGGGCTATGGCTACACCTTC
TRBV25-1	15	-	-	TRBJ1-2	CASSTYTYDGGGYTF	TGTGCCAGCAGCACTTATACCTACGACGGTGGCGGCTACACCTTC
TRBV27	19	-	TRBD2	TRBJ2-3	CASTHPPGLAGGPTGTQYF	TGTGCCAGCACCCACCCCCCGGGACTAGCGGGAGGGCCGACTGGGACGCAGTATTTT
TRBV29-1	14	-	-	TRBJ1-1	CSVNSSGVNTEAFF	TGCAGCGTTAATTCATCAGGGGTGAACACTGAAGCTTTCTTT